Detailed here is one TCR beta chain. The antigen is unknown. The data were obtained in a study of T cell repertoires in cytomegalovirus infection. On the study more broadly: Recently identified HLA-C-restricted CMV epitopes were among the peptides used. It was the public TCR beta signatures that indicated both CMV infection and matching HLA type. Study conclusions and caveats: Carriers of CMV plus the relevant HLA were identified by cumulative public TCR beta family frequency. Within the response measured ex vivo, HLA-C-restricted CMV-specific TCR beta clonotypes were dominant.

TCRdb re-analysed the reads in MiXCR, keeping a single row per CDR3 protein. There are 450,000 to 650,000 distinct CDR3 sequences in the sample; over 35% occur only once, and 48% lies in the top ten. The CDR3 is made up of 15 amino acids. Germline-derived CDR1 and CDR2 are LNHDA and SQIVND (reference sequence). Trimming took 7 bases from V and 0 from J; bases not matched to a gene: 6. Source: cultured PBMCs, taken from culture after CMV antigen stimulation. The rearrangement links TRBV19 to TRBJ1-3, with 7 bases that match TRBD1. The origin of this receptor is a human donor in good health (CMV status not recorded). Some clones in this sample may be carry-over from other donors' samples. CDR3 sequence reads: CASTRGQSSGNTIYF. DNA for the CDR3: TGTGCCAGTACCAGGGGACAGAGCTCTGGAAACACCATATATTTT.